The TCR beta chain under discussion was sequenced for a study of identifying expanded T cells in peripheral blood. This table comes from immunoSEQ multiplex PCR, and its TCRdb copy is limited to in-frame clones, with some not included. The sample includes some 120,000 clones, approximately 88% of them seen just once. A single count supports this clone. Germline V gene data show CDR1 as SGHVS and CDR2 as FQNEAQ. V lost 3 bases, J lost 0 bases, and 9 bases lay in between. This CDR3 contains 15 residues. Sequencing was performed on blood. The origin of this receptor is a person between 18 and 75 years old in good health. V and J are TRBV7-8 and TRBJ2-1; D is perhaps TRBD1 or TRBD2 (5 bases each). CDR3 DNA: TGTGCCAGCAGCTTTATGGGGGACTCCTACAATGAGCAGTTCTTC. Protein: CASSFMGDSYNEQFF.